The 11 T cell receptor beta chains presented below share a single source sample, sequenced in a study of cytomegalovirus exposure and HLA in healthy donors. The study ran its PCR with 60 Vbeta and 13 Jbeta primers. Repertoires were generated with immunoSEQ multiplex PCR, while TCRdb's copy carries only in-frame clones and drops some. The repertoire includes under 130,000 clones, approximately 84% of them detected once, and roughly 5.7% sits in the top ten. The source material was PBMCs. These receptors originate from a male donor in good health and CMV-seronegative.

The CDR3 loop reads CASSNDPDSSYEQYF. In DNA, the CDR3 is TGTGCCAGTAGTAATGATCCCGACAGCTCCTACGAGCAGTACTTC. The chain combines TRBV19 with TRBJ2-7; D is perhaps TRBD1 (5 bases). CDR1 is LNHDA and CDR2 is SQIVND in the germline V gene (reference sequence). The CDR3 spans 15 residues. V was shortened by 4 bases and J by 0 bases, with 13 bases between the two germline ends.

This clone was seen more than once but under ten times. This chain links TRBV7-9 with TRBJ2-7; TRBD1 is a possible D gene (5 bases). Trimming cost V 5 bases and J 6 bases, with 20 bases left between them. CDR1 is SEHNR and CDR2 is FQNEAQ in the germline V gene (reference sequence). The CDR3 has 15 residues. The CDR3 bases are TGTGCCAGCAGCCCCTCGCTGGGGCGAGGTGGCGAGCAGTACTTC. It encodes CASSPSLGRGGEQYF.

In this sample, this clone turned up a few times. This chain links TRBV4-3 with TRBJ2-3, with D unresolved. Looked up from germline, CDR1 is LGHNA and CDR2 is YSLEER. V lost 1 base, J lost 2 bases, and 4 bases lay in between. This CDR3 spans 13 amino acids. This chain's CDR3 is CASSQAPTDTQYF. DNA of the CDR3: TGCGCCAGCAGCCAAGCTCCCACAGATACGCAGTATTTT.

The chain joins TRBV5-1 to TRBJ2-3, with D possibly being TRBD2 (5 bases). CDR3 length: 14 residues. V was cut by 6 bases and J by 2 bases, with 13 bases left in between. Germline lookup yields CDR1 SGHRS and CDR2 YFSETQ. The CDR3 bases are TGCGCCAGCACGGTGGGAGTGTCCACAGATACGCAGTATTTT. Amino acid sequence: CASTVGVSTDTQYF.

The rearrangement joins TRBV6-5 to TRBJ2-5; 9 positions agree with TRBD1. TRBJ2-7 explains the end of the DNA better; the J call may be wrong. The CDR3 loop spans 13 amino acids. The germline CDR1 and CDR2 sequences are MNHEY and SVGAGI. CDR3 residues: CASRGQGDYEQYF. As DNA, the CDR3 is TGTGCCAGCCGGGGACAGGGTGATTACGAGCAGTACTTC.

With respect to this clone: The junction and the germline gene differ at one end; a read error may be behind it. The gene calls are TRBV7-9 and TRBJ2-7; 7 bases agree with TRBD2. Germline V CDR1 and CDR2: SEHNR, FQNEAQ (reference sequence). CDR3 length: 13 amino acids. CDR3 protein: CSSGKDGGLTQYF. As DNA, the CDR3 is TGTTCCAGCGGGAAAGACGGAGGGCTTACCCAGTACTTC.

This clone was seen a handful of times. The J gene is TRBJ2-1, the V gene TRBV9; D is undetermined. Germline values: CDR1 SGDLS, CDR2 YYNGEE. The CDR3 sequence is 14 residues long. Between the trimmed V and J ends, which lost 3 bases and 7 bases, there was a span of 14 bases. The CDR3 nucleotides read TGTGCCAGCAGCGGAACCCCCGGCGGAAATGAGCAGTTCTTC. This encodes CASSGTPGGNEQFF.

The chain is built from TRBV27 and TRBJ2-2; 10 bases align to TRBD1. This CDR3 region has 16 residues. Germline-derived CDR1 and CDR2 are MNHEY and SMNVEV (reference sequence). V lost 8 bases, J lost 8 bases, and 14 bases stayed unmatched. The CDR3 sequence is CASLDRDRGEKGELFF. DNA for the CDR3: TGTGCCAGCCTTGATCGGGACAGGGGTGAGAAAGGGGAGCTGTTTTTT.

CDR3 loop: CASSQGATSGSPYEQYF. The CDR3 DNA follows: TGTGCCAGCAGCCAAGGGGCGACTAGCGGGAGTCCCTACGAGCAGTACTTC. The chain carries TRBV4-2 and TRBJ2-7; 12 bases are shared with TRBD2. Trimming at V came to 1 base and at J to 2 bases, leaving 6 bases not matched to a gene. This CDR3 is 17 amino acids long. Germline-derived CDR1 and CDR2 are LGHNA and YNFKEQ.

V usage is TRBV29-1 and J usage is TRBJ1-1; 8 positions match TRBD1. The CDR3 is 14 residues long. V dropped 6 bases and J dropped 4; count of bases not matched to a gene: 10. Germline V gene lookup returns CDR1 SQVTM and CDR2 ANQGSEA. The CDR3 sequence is CSVGWTGKSTEAFF. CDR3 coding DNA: TGCAGCGTGGGGTGGACAGGGAAAAGCACTGAAGCTTTCTTT.

CDR3: CASSFFSGEQFF. DNA of the CDR3: TGTGCCAGCAGCTTTTTTAGCGGGGAGCAGTTCTTC. The chain is built from TRBV11-2 and TRBJ2-1; 7 bases agree with TRBD2. The junction had 3 bases not matched to a gene; V was cut back by 3 bases and J by 10 bases. The CDR3 loop spans 12 amino acids. Germline V lookup: CDR1 SGHAT, CDR2 FQNNGV.